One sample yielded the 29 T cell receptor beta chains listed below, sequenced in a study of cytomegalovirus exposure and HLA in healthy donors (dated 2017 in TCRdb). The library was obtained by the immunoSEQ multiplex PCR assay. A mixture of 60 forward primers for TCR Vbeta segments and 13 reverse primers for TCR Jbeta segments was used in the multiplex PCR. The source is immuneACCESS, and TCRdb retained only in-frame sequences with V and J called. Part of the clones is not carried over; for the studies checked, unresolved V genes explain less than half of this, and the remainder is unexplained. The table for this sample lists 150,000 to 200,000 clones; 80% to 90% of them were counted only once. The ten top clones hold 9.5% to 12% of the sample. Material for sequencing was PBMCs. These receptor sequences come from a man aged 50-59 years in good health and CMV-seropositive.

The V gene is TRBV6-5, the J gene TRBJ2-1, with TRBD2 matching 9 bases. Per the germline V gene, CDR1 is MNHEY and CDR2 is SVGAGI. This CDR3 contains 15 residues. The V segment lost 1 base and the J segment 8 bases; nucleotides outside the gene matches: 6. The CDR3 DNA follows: TGTGCCAGCAGTTACTTCGCGGGGGGGTCCTATGAGCAGTTCTTC. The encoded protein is CASSYFAGGSYEQFF.

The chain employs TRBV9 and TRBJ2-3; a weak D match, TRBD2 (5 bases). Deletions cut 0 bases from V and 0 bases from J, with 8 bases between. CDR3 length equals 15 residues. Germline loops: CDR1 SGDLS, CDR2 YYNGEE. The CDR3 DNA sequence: TGTGCCAGCAGCGTAGATGAGGGAAGCACAGATACGCAGTATTTT. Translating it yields CASSVDEGSTDTQYF. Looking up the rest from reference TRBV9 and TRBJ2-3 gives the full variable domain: DSGVTQTPKHLITATGQRVTLRCSPRSGDLSVYWYQQSLDQGLQFLIQYYNGEERAKGNILERFSAQQFPDLHSELNLSSLELGDSALYFCASSVDEGSTDTQYFGPGTRLTVL.

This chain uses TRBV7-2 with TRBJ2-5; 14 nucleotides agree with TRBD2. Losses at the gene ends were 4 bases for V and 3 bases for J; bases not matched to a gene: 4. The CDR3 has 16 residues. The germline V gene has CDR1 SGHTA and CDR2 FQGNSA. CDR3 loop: CASSSGLAGGKETQYF. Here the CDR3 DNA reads TGTGCCAGCAGCTCAGGACTAGCGGGAGGAAAAGAGACCCAGTACTTC.

The CDR3 spells CASSYYQGLNTEAFF. For the CDR3, the DNA is TGTGCCAGCAGTTACTATCAGGGGCTGAACACTGAAGCTTTCTTT. The chain recombines TRBV6-5 with TRBJ1-1; D perhaps matches TRBD1 (6 bases). The V gene lost 1 base and the J gene lost 0 bases, with 9 bases spanning the gap. The germline gives CDR1 MNHEY, CDR2 SVGAGI. The CDR3 sequence is 15 residues long.

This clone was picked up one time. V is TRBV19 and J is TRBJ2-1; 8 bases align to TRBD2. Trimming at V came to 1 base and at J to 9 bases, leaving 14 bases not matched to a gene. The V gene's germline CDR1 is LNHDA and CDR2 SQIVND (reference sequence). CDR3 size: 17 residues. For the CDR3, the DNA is TGTGCCAGTAGTATAGGACGGTCGGGACTAGTGTCTATTGAGCAGTTCTTC. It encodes CASSIGRSGLVSIEQFF.

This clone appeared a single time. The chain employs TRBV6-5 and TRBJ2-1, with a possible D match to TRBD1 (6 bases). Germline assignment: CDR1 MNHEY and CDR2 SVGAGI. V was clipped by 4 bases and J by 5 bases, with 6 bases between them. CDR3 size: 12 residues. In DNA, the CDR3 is TGTGCCAGCAGTTCAGGGGACAATGAGCAGTTCTTC. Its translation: CASSSGDNEQFF.

The CDR3 sequence: CASRTGGSYEQYF. In nucleotides, the CDR3 is TGTGCCAGCAGAACGGGGGGCTCCTACGAGCAGTACTTC. The chain has TRBV6-1 and TRBJ2-7, with 7 positions matching TRBD2. The trim removed 6 bases at V and 0 bases at J, leaving 2 bases unmatched. Germline V gene data show CDR1 as MNHNS and CDR2 as SASEGT. CDR3 length equals 13 residues.

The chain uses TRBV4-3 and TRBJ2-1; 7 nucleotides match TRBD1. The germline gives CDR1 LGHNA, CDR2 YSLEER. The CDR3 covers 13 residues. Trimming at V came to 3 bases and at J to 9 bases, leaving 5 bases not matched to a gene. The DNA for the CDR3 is TGCGCCAGCAGCCACCCACAGGGGAGTGAGCAGTTCTTC. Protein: CASSHPQGSEQFF.

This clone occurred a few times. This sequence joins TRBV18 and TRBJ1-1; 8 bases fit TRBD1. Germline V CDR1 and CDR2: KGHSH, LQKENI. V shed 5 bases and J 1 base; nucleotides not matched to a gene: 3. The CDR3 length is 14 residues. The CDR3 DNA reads TGTGCCAGCTCAGGGGGGACAGGGAACACTGAAGCTTTCTTT. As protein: CASSGGTGNTEAFF. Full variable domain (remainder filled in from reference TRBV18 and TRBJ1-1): NAGVMQNPRHLVRRRGQEARLRCSPMKGHSHVYWYRQLPEEGLKFMVYLQKENIIDESGMPKERFSAEFPKEGPSILRIQQVVRGDSAAYFCASSGGTGNTEAFFGQGTRLTVV.

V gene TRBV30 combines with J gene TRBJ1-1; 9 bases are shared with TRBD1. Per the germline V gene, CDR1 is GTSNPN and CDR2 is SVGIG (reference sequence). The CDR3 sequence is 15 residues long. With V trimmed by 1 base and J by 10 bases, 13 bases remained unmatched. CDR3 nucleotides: TGTGCCTGGAGTGCTCCAGGGACAGGGCCTATTACAGCTTTCTTT. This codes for CAWSAPGTGPITAFF.

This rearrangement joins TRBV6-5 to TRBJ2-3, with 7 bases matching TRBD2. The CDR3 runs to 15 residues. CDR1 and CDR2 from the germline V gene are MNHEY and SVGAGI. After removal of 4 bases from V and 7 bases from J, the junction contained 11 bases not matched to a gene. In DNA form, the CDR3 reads TGTGCCAGCAGTTCCCCAGGGAGGGAGGGGAATACGCAGTATTTT. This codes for CASSSPGREGNTQYF.

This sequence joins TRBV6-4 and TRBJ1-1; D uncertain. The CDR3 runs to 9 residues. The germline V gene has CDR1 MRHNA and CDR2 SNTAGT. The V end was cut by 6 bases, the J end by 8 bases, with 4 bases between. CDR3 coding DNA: TGTGCCAGCAGCTCCGAAGCTTTCTTT. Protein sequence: CASSSEAFF.

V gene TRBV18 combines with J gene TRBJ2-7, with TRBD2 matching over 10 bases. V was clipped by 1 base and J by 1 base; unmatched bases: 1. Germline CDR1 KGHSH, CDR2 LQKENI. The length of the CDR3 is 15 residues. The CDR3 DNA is TGTGCCAGCTCACCACTAGCGGGAGGTTCCTACGAGCAGTACTTC. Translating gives CASSPLAGGSYEQYF.

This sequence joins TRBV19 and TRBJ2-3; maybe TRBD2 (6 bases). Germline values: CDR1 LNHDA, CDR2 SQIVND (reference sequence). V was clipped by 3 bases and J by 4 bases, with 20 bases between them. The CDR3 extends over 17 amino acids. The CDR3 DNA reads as TGTGCCAGTAGTATTGGGAGGACACCTACAACTCCAGATACGCAGTATTTT. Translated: CASSIGRTPTTPDTQYF.

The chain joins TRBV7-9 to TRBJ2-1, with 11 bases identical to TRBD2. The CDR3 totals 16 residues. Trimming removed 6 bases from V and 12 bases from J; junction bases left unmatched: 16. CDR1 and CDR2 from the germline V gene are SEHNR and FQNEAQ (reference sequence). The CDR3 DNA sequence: TGTGCCAGCAGTTCTAGGGCCGGGACTAGCGGTTTTGTGCAGTTCTTC. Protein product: CASSSRAGTSGFVQFF.

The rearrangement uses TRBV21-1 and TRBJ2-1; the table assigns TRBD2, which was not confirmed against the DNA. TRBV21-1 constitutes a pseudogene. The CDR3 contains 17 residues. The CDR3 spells CASSKGPLAGLCNEQFF. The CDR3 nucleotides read TGTGCCAGCAGCAAGGGACCACTAGCGGGACTTTGTAATGAGCAGTTCTTC.

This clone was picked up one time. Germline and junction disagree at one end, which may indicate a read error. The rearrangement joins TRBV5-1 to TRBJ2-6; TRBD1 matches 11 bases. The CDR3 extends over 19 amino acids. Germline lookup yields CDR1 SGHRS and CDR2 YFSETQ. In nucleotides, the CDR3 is TGCGCCAGCAGCATACAGGGACAGGGGGTGAACTCTGGGGCCAACGGCCTGACTTTC. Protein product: CASSIQGQGVNSGANGLTF.

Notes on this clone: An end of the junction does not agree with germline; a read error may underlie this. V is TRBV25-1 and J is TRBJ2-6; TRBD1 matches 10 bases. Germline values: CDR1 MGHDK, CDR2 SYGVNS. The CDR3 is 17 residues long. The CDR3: CASSGQGALTGANGLTF. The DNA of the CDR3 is TGTGCCAGCAGTGGACAGGGGGCGCTCACTGGGGCCAACGGCCTGACTTTC.

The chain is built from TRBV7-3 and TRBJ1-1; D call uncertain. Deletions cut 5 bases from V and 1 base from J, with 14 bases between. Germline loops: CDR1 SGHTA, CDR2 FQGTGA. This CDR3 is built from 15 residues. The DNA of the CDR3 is TGTGCCAGCAGCGCCGACGGGGTATGGAACACTGAAGCTTTCTTT. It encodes CASSADGVWNTEAFF.

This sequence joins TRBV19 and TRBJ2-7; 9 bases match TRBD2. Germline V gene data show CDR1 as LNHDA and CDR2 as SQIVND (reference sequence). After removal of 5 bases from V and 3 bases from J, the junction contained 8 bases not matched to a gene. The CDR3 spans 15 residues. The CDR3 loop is CASSLGTSSRYEQYF. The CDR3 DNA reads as TGTGCCAGTAGTTTGGGGACTAGCTCTCGCTACGAGCAGTACTTC.

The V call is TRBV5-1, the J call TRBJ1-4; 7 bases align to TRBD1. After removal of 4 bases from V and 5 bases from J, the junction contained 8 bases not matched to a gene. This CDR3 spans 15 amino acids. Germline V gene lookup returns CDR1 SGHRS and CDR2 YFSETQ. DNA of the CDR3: TGCGCCAGCAGCCCTACGGGACAGTCCAATGAAAAACTGTTTTTT. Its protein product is CASSPTGQSNEKLFF.

CDR3 residues: CASSAGSPSDTGELFF. The CDR3 DNA follows: TGTGCCAGCAGCGCCGGGAGCCCTAGCGACACCGGGGAGCTGTTTTTT. The chain recombines TRBV9 with TRBJ2-2; perhaps TRBD2 as D (6 bases). Germline V gene lookup returns CDR1 SGDLS and CDR2 YYNGEE. CDR3 size: 16 residues. With 3 bases removed from V and 3 bases from J, the gap between germline ends came to 15 bases.

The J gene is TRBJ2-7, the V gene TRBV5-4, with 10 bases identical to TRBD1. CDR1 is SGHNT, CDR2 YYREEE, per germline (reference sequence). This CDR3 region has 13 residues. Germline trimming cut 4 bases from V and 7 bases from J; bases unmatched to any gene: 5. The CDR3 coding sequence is TGTGCCAGCAGCCCCGACAGGGGGCGGGAGCAGTACTTC. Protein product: CASSPDRGREQYF.

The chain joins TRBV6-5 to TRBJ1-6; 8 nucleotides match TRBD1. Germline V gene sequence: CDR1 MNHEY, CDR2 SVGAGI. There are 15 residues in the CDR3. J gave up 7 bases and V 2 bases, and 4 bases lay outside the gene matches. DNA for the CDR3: TGTGCCAGCAGTTACCGGACAGGGTTGAATTCACCCCTCCACTTT. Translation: CASSYRTGLNSPLHF.

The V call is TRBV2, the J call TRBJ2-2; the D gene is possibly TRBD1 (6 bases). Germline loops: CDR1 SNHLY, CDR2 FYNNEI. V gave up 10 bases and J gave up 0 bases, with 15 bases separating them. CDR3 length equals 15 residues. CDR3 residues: CAITEGGSNTGELFF. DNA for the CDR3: TGTGCCATCACCGAAGGGGGTTCGAACACCGGGGAGCTGTTTTTT.

The CDR3, as DNA: TGTGCCAGCAGCCGGGAGCGGGCAGATACGCAGTATTTT. Amino acids: CASSRERADTQYF. The chain joins TRBV5-6 to TRBJ2-3; tentatively, D is TRBD2 (6 bases). Trimming left V 4 bases short and J 4 bases short, with 10 bases between. The CDR3 spans 13 residues. From germline, CDR1 is SGHDT and CDR2 YYEEEE.

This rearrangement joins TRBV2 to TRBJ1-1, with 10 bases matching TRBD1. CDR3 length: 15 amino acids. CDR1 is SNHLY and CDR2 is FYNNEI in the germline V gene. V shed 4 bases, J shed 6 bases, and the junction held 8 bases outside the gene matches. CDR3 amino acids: CASSGPGTGVAEAFF. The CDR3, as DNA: TGTGCCAGCAGTGGACCCGGGACAGGGGTCGCTGAAGCTTTCTTT. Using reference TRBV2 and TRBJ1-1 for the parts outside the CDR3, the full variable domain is EPEVTQTPSHQVTQMGQEVILRCVPISNHLYFYWYRQILGQKVEFLVSFYNNEISEKSEIFDDQFSVERPDGSNFTLKIRSTKLEDSAMYFCASSGPGTGVAEAFFGQGTRLTVV.

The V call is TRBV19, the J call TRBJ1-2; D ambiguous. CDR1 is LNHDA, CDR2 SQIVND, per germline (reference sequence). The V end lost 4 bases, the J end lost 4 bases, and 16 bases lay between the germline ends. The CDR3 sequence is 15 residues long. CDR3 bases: TGTGCCAGTAGTAACCGACTGGGAGTCCTCTATGGCTACACCTTC. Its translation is CASSNRLGVLYGYTF.

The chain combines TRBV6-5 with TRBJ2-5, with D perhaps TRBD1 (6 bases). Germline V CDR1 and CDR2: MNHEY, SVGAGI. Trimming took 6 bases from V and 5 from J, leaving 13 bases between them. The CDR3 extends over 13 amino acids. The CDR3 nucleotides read TGTGCCAGCAGAACACAGGGTTCGGAGACCCAGTACTTC. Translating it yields CASRTQGSETQYF.